This T cell receptor (beta chain) derives from a study of shared clonotypes between healthy human individuals. General observations from the study: When compared with the clonotypes that were shared by all four sorted-subset donors, the non-shared clonotypes turned out to have lower generation probabilities. A limitation of the genetic and exposure-history diversity represented arose from few donors. Sharing across four donors was seen in 4% to 5.5% of naive CD4 clonotypes.

On this clone: Antigen specificity is unknown.

Per germline, CDR1 SGHRS and CDR2 YFSETQ. There are 15 residues in the CDR3. V lost 2 bases and J 2 bases, leaving 11 bases between the germline ends. The table came from immunoSEQ multiplex PCR; TCRdb's copy has only in-frame clones and leaves some out. The sample has approximately 330,000 clones, 73% seen once; the top ten hold 8.5% to 12%. The receptor comes from a young man in good health. The V gene is TRBV5-1, the J gene TRBJ2-1, with D possibly TRBD2 on 5 matching bases. Sequencing was done on a sample of memory CD4+ T cells sorted from blood. As to subset: CD45RA-negative fraction. CDR3 in DNA: TGCGCCAGCAGCTTAGACGGGATTGCCTACAATGAGCAGTTCTTC. Translation: CASSLDGIAYNEQFF. Full variable domain (rest looked up from reference TRBV5-1 and TRBJ2-1): KAGVTQTPRYLIKTRGQQVTLSCSPISGHRSVSWYQQTPGQGLQFLFEYFSETQRNKGNFPGRFSGRQFSNSRSEMNVSTLELGDSALYLCASSLDGIAYNEQFFGPGTRLTVL.